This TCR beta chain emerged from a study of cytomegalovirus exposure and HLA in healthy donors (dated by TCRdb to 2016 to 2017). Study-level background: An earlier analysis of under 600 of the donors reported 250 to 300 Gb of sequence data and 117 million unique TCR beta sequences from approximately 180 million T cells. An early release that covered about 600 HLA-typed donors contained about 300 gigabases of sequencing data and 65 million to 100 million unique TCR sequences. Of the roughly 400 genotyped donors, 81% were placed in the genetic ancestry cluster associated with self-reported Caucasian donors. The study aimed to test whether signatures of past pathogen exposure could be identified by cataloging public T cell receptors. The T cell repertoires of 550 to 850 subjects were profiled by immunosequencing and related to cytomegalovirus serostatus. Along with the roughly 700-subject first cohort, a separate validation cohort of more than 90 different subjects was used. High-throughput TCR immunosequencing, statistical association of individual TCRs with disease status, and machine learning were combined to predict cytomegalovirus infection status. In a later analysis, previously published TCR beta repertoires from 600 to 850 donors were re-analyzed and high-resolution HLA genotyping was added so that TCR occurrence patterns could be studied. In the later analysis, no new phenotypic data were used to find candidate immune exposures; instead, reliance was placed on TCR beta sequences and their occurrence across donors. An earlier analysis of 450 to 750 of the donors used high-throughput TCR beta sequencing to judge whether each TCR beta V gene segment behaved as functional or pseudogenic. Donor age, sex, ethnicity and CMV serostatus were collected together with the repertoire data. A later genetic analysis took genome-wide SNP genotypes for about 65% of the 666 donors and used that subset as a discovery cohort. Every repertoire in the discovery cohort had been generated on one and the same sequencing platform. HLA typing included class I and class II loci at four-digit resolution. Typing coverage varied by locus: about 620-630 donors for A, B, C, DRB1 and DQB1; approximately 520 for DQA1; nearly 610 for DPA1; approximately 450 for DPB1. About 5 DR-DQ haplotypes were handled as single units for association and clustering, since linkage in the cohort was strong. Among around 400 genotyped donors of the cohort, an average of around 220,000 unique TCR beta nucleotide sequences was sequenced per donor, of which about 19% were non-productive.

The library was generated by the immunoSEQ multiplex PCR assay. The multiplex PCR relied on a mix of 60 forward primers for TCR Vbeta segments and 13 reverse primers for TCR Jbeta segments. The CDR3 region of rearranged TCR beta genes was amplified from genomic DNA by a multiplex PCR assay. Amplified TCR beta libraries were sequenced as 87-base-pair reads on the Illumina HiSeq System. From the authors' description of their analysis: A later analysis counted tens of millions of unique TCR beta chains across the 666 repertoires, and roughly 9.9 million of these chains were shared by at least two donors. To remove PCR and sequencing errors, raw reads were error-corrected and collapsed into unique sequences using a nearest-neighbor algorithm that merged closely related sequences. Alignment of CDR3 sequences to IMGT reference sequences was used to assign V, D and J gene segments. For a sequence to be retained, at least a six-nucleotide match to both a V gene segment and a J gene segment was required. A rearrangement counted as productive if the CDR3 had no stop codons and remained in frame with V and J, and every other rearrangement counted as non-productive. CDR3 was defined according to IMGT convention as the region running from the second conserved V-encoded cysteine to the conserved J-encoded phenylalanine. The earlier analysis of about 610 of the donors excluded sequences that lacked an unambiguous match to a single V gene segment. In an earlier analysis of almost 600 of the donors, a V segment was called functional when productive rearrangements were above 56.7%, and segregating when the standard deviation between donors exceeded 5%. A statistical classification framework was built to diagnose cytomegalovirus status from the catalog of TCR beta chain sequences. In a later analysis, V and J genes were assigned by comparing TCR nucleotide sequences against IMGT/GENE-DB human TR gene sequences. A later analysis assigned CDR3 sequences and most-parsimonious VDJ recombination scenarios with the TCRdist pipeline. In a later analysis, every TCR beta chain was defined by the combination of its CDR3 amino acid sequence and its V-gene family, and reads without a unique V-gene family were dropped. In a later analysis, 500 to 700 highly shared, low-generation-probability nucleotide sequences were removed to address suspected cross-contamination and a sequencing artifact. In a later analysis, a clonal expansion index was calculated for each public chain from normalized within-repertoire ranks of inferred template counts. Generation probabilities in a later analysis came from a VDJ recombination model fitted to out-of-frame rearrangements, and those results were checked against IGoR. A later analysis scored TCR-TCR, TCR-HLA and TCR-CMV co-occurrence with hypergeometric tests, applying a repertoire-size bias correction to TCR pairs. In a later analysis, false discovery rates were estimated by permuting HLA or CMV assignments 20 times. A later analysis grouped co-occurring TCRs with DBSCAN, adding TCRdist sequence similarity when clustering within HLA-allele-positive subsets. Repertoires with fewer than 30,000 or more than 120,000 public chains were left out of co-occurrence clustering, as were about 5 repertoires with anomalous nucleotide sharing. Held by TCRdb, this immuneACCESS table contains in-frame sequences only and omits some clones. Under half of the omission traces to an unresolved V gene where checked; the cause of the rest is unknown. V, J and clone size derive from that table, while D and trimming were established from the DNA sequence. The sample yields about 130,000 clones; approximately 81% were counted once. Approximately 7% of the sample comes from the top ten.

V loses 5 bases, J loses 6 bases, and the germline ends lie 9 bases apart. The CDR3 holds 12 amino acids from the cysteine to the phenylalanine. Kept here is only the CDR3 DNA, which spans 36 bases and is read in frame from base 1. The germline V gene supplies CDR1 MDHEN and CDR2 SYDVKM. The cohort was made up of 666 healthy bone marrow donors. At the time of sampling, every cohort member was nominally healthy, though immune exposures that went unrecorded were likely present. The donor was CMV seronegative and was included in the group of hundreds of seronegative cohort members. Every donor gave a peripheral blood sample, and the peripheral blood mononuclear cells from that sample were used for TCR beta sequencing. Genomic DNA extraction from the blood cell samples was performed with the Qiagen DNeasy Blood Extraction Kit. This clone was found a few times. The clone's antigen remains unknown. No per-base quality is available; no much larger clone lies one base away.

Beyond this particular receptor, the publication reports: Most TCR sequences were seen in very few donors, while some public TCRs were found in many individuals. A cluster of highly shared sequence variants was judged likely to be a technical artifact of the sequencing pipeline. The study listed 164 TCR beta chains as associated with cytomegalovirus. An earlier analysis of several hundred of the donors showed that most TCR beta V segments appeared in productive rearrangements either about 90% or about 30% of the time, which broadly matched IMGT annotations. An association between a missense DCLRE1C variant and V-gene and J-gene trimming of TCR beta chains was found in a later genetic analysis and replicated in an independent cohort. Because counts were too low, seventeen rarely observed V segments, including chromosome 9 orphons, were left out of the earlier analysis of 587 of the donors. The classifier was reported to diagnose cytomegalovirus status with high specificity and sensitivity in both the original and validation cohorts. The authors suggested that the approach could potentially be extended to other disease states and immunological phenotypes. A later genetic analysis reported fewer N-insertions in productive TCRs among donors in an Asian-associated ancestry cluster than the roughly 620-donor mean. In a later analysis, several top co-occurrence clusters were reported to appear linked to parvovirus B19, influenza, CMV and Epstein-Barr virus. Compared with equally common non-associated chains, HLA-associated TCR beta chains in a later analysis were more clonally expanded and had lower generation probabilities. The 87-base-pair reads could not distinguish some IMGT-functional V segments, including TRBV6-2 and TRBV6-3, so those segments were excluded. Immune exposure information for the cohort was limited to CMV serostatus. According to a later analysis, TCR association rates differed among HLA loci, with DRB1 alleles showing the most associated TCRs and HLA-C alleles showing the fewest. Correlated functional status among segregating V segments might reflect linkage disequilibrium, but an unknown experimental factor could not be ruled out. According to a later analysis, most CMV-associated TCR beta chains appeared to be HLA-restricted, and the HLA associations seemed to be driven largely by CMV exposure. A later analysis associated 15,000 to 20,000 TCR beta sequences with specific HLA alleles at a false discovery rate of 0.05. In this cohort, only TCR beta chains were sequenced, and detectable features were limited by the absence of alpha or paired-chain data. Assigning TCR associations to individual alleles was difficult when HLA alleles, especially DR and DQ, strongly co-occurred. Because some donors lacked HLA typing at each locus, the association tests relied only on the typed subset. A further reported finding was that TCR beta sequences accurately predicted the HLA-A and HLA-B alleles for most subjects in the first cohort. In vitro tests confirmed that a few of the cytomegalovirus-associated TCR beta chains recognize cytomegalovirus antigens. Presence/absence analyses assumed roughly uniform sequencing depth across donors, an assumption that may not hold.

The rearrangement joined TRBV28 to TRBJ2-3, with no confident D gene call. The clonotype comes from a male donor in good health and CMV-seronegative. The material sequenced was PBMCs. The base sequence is TGTGCCAGCAGTCCCTTTATGGATACGCAGTATTTT. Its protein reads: CASSPFMDTQYF.